The sequence of this T cell receptor (beta chain) was determined in a study of CD4+ T cells in melanoma. Study observations and caveats: CD8+ T cell, macrophage and B cell function reportedly correlated with neoantigen-specific CD4+ T cells. Diverse differentiation states were reported for melanoma neoantigen-specific CD4+ T cells.

For this clone: The antigen remains unidentified.

V gave up 5 bases and J gave up 3 bases, with 17 bases separating them. This CDR3 has 16 residues. Germline V gives CDR1 SGHAT, CDR2 FQNNGV. Sequenced by immunoSEQ multiplex PCR; TCRdb stores in-frame clones only, minus some. The sample lists some 9,900 clones, about 73% occurring once. Sequenced input: cells from a culture (not recorded whether cultured in vitro). The TCR originated in a human donor with melanoma. The chain recombines TRBV11-2 with TRBJ1-5; D is ambiguous. The CDR3 loop is CASSLMAAADNQPQHF. The CDR3 DNA sequence: TGTGCCAGCAGCCTCATGGCCGCAGCGGACAATCAGCCCCAGCATTTT.